Presented here are 7 T cell receptor beta chains from one specimen sequenced in a study of T cell responses to AZD1222 COVID-19 vaccine. Profiling relied on immunoSEQ multiplex PCR, and the TCRdb table lists in-frame clones only, not all of them. The sample carries about 120,000 clones, 90% recorded once. Sequencing was performed on peripheral blood, taken on day 0 of AZD1222 vaccination. The receptors shown here come from an adult in good health.

The V and J genes are TRBV5-8 and TRBJ1-1; tentatively, D is TRBD1 (5 bases). The CDR3 is made up of 16 amino acids. Germline values: CDR1 SGHTS, CDR2 YDEGEE. The V end lost 4 bases, the J end lost 0 bases, and 16 bases lay between the germline ends. CDR3 sequence reads: CASSPRRGRMNTEAFF. CDR3 nucleotides: TGTGCCAGCAGCCCCCGAAGGGGTAGAATGAACACTGAAGCTTTCTTT. Full variable domain (rest looked up from reference TRBV5-8 and TRBJ1-1): EAGVTQSPTHLIKTRGQQATLRCSPISGHTSVYWYQQALGLGLQFLLWYDEGEERNRGNFPPRFSGRQFPNYSSELNVNALELEDSALYLCASSPRRGRMNTEAFFGQGTRLTVV.

This rearrangement joins TRBV28 to TRBJ2-1; 14 positions agree with TRBD2. Germline CDR1 MDHEN, CDR2 SYDVKM. J gave up 6 bases and V 5 bases, and 6 bases lay outside the gene matches. The CDR3 is made up of 16 amino acids. The CDR3 loop is CASSPPGLAGVNEQFF. CDR3 coding DNA: TGTGCCAGCAGTCCTCCGGGACTAGCGGGAGTCAATGAGCAGTTCTTC.

This chain connects TRBV12-5 to TRBJ2-1; the D call may be TRBD1 or TRBD2 (6 bases each). From germline, CDR1 is LGHNT and CDR2 FRNRAP. The CDR3 has 13 amino acids. CDR3 DNA sequence: TGTGCCGCGCCGGGGGCCTCCTACAATGAGCAGTTCTTC. Translated: CAAPGASYNEQFF. The variable domain in full, with the rest retrieved from reference TRBV12-5 and TRBJ2-1, is DARVTQTPRHKVTEMGQEVTMRCQPILGHNTVFWYRQTMMQGLELLAYFRNRAPLDDSGMPKDRFSAEMPDATLATLKIQPSEPRDSAVYFCAAPGASYNEQFFGPGTRLTVL.

This rearrangement joins TRBV7-2 to TRBJ2-1; D call uncertain. The ends were cut back, 5 bases at V and 5 bases at J, with 4 bases in the middle. The CDR3 contains 11 residues. CDR1 is SGHTA and CDR2 is FQGNSA in the germline V gene. The CDR3 DNA reads TGTGCCAGCAGCCCCCACAATGAGCAGTTCTTC. Its translation is CASSPHNEQFF.

The gene calls are TRBV12-3 or TRBV12-4 and TRBJ1-4, with D unclear. The CDR3 is 12 residues long. V was shortened by 3 bases and J by 8 bases, with 7 bases between the two germline ends. CDR3 sequence (DNA): TGTGCCAGCAGTTTGATTGGGGAAAAACTGTTTTTT. It yields the protein CASSLIGEKLFF.

V gene TRBV6-5 combines with J gene TRBJ1-2; maybe TRBD1 (6 bases). With 7 bases removed from V and 2 bases from J, the gap between germline ends came to 11 bases. The CDR3 has 13 amino acids. The germline V gene encodes CDR1 MNHEY and CDR2 SVGAGI. CDR3 protein: CASTRDMNYGYTF. The CDR3 bases are TGTGCCAGCACCAGGGACATGAACTATGGCTACACCTTC.

The V and J genes are TRBV13 and TRBJ2-5; a possible D gene is TRBD1 (6 bases). The V end lost 1 base, the J end lost 2 bases, and 11 bases lay between the germline ends. The CDR3 is 15 residues long. CDR1 and CDR2 (germline): PRHDT, FYEKMQ (reference sequence). Here the CDR3 DNA reads TGTGCCAGCAGCTTAGCCTGGGACACTCAAGAGACCCAGTACTTC. Protein: CASSLAWDTQETQYF.